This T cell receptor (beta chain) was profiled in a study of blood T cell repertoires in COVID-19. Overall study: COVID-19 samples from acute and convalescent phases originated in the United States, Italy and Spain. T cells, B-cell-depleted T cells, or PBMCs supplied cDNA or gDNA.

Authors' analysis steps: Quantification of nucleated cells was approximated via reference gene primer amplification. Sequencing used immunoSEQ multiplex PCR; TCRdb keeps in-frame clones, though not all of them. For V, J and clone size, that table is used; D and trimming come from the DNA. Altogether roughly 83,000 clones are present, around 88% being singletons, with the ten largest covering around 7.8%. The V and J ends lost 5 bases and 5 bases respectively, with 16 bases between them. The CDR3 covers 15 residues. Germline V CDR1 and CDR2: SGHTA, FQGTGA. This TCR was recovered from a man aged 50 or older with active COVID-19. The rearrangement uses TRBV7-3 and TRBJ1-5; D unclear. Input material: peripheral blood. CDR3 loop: CASSRTRGLDQPQHF. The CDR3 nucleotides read TGTGCCAGCAGCCGCACGCGGGGTCTCGATCAGCCCCAGCATTTT. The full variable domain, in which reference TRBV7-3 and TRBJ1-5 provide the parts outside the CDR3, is GAGVSQTPSNKVTEKGKYVELRCDPISGHTALYWYRQSLGQGPEFLIYFQGTGAADDSGLPNDRFFAVRPEGSVSTLKIQRTERGDSAVYLCASSRTRGLDQPQHFGDGTRLSIL.